This T cell receptor beta chain was sequenced in a study of technical replicates of blood from a handful of donors. This CDR3 contains 19 residues. Germline loops: CDR1 LGHNT, CDR2 FRNRAP. Losses at the gene ends were 3 bases for V and 0 bases for J; bases not matched to a gene: 13. Produced via immunoSEQ multiplex PCR; TCRdb's table is partial and in-frame only. The sample includes about 83,000 clones, roughly nine tenths seen only once; the top ten take about 0.27%. The origin of this receptor is a human donor in good health. Sequencing was performed on T cells isolated from PBMCs. This rearrangement joins TRBV12-5 to TRBJ2-7, with 11 bases identical to TRBD2. CDR3 amino acids: CASGLAGLAVLPSSYEQYF. The CDR3 DNA reads TGTGCTAGTGGTTTAGCGGGACTAGCGGTTCTCCCCAGCTCCTACGAGCAGTACTTC.